These T cell receptor beta chains were read from a single sample in a study of CD8 T cells in Susac syndrome. TCRdb analysed the immunoSEQ multiplex PCR reads with MiXCR anew, one entry per CDR3 protein. Among about 190,000 distinct CDR3 sequences, 95% were seen once, and the ten largest hold around 0.1%. The specimen was CD4+ T cells from PBMCs. The source is a human donor with Susac syndrome. CDR3s include the opening cysteine and the closing phenylalanine or tryptophan. The D gene is left open where the match is weak. Clone size is not always given. Where it is, it says once, few, many or a class for expanded clones.

v_gene: TRBV15; d_gene: -; j_gene: TRBJ1-1; abundance: once; CDR3nt: TGTGCCACCAGCAGAGATCTTGACCACAGGGAAGCTTTCTTT; CDR3aa: CATSRDLDHREAFF
v_gene: TRBV5-4; d_gene: TRBD1; j_gene: TRBJ2-3; abundance: -; CDR3nt: TGTGCCAGCAGCTTGGAGGGACAGAGAACTAGCACAGATACGCAGTATTTT; CDR3aa: CASSLEGQRTSTDTQYF
v_gene: TRBV4-2; d_gene: -; j_gene: TRBJ2-1; abundance: -; CDR3nt: TGTGCCAGCAGCCAAGAACTGGACTACAATGAGCAGTTCTTC; CDR3aa: CASSQELDYNEQFF
v_gene: TRBV12-3/TRBV12-4; d_gene: -; j_gene: TRBJ1-1; abundance: -; CDR3nt: TGTGCCAGCAGTTTAGGTCCCAGGCGCACTGAAGCTTTCTTT; CDR3aa: CASSLGPRRTEAFF
v_gene: TRBV5-4; d_gene: -; j_gene: TRBJ2-2; abundance: -; CDR3nt: TGTGCCAGCAGCTTGGGGGGCGGCACCGGGGAGCTGTTTTTT; CDR3aa: CASSLGGGTGELFF
v_gene: TRBV5-1; d_gene: TRBD2; j_gene: TRBJ2-7; abundance: once; CDR3nt: TGCGCCAGCACCCTGGGACTAGCGGGGGCTTACGAGCAGTACTTC; CDR3aa: CASTLGLAGAYEQYF
v_gene: TRBV3-1; d_gene: TRBD2; j_gene: TRBJ2-5; abundance: -; CDR3nt: TGTGCCAGCAGCCAAGGGGGGACTAGCGGGTTTGGGGAGACCCAGTACTTC; CDR3aa: CASSQGGTSGFGETQYF
v_gene: TRBV19; d_gene: -; j_gene: TRBJ1-1; abundance: -; CDR3nt: TGTGCCAGTAGTATAGAAGGGGGTCGGAACACTGAAGCTTTCTTT; CDR3aa: CASSIEGGRNTEAFF
v_gene: TRBV5-1; d_gene: -; j_gene: TRBJ2-2; abundance: -; CDR3nt: TGCGCCAGCAGCAGGGTGTCGAACACCGGGGAGCTGTTTTTT; CDR3aa: CASSRVSNTGELFF
v_gene: TRBV29-1; d_gene: -; j_gene: TRBJ1-4; abundance: -; CDR3nt: TGCAGCGGGGGGATGTCCGGGGAAAAACTGTTTTTT; CDR3aa: CSGGMSGEKLFF
v_gene: TRBV6-2/TRBV6-3; d_gene: -; j_gene: TRBJ2-7; abundance: -; CDR3nt: TGTGCCAGCCAGGAGCAGGTCTCCTACGAGCAGTACTTC; CDR3aa: CASQEQVSYEQYF
v_gene: TRBV11-2; d_gene: -; j_gene: TRBJ2-5; abundance: -; CDR3nt: TGTGCCAGCAGCCCCCTACTGGAGACCCAGTACTTC; CDR3aa: CASSPLLETQYF
v_gene: TRBV2; d_gene: -; j_gene: TRBJ2-1; abundance: -; CDR3nt: TGTGCCAGCACCGGGACCCTGGTCTACAATGAGCAGTTCTTC; CDR3aa: CASTGTLVYNEQFF
v_gene: TRBV9; d_gene: -; j_gene: TRBJ2-2; abundance: -; CDR3nt: TGTGCCAGCAGCGTAGCTACCGGGGCGAACACCGGGGAGCTGTTTTTT; CDR3aa: CASSVATGANTGELFF
v_gene: TRBV30; d_gene: -; j_gene: TRBJ1-6; abundance: -; CDR3nt: TGTGCCCATGGTGCCCGAGATAATTCACCCCTCCACTTT; CDR3aa: CAHGARDNSPLHF